One and the same sample provided the 20 T cell receptor beta chains below, sequenced in a study of blood T cells in healthy people across ages. The use of a sample-barcoded 5' primer and a J-beta primer mix characterized a second PCR of roughly 7 to 12 cycles. TCRdb used MiXCR to reprocess the 5' RACE reads, holding one entry per CDR3 protein. The sample shows approximately 690,000 distinct CDR3 sequences, 40% to 50% of them seen only once. The sample consisted of blood. These receptors were taken from an elderly man in good health.

A note on this clonotype: A clone one base away is much larger, so this may be a read error. This chain's CDR3 is CASSHTAGLRLPYGYTF. The CDR3 DNA reads as TGTGCCAGCAGTCACACAGCAGGCCTCCGACTCCCATATGGCTACACCTTC. The gene calls are TRBV6-5 and TRBJ1-2; D gene unclear. V lost 5 bases and J 5 bases, leaving 24 bases between the germline ends. This CDR3 has 17 residues. From germline, CDR1 is MNHEY and CDR2 SVGAGI.

This clonotype showed up just a few times. The chain recombines TRBV2 with TRBJ1-2; no definite D call. V was trimmed by 3 bases and J by 3 bases, leaving 5 bases between them. In germline, CDR1 is SNHLY, CDR2 FYNNEI. The CDR3 runs to 12 residues. CDR3 nucleotide sequence: TGTGCCAGCAGTGAGTTGGACTATGGCTACACCTTC. Protein: CASSELDYGYTF.

The chain joins TRBV28 to TRBJ2-4; TRBD1 matches at 7 bases. Germline assignment: CDR1 MDHEN and CDR2 SYDVKM. The trim removed 4 bases at V and 0 bases at J, leaving 6 bases unmatched. The CDR3 is 16 residues long. DNA of the CDR3: TGTGCCAGCAGTTCCCCGGGACAGAAAGCCAAAAACATTCAGTACTTC. Amino acid sequence: CASSSPGQKAKNIQYF.

The gene calls are TRBV3-1 and TRBJ2-1, with unresolved D. V lost 4 bases and J lost 8, with 9 bases in between. Germline V CDR1 and CDR2: LGHDT, YNNKEL (reference sequence). The CDR3 contains 12 residues. In nucleotides, the CDR3 is TGTGCCAGCAGCCGCTCTCGCGATGAGCAGTTCTTC. This encodes CASSRSRDEQFF.

The table lists this clonotype with a few counts. This chain connects TRBV20-1 to TRBJ1-5, with 9 bases lining up with TRBD1. V trimming: 1 base; J trimming: 8 bases; junction bases outside the gene matches: 9. CDR3 length equals 15 residues. Germline V gene data show CDR1 as DFQATT and CDR2 as SNEGSKA (reference sequence). CDR3 bases: TGCAGTGCTAGAGGTGACAGGGGGACTGGGGAGCCCCAGCATTTT. It yields the protein CSARGDRGTGEPQHF.

This clonotype occurred a few times. This CDR3 reads CASSSAKLRETQYF. CDR3 sequence (DNA): TGTGCCAGCAGCTCCGCAAAACTGAGGGAGACCCAGTACTTC. This sequence joins TRBV11-2 and TRBJ2-7; D remains ambiguous. The J call may be wrong; the DNA end is better matched by TRBJ2-5. In germline, CDR1 is SGHAT, CDR2 FQNNGV. The CDR3 extends over 14 amino acids.

The chain carries TRBV12-3 or TRBV12-4 and TRBJ2-7; 10 bases are shared with TRBD1. The CDR3 extends over 15 amino acids. J gave up 6 bases and V 2 bases, and 7 bases lay outside the gene matches. This CDR3 reads CASSLRGQGKFEQYF. Here the CDR3 DNA reads TGTGCCAGCAGTTTACGGGGACAGGGGAAATTCGAGCAGTACTTC.

This clonotype showed up just a few times. This sequence joins TRBV7-8 and TRBJ2-5; 7 nucleotides match TRBD1. The germline CDR1 and CDR2 sequences are SGHVS and FQNEAQ. The length of the CDR3 is 15 residues. Trimming removed 8 bases from V and 4 bases from J; junction bases left unmatched: 13. The CDR3: CASELGQGVSETQYF. The DNA of the CDR3 is TGTGCCAGCGAGCTCGGGCAGGGGGTATCAGAGACCCAGTACTTC.

The chain has TRBV3-1 and TRBJ1-6; possible D gene TRBD1, 6 bases. The CDR3 has 16 amino acids. Germline CDR1 reads LGHDT; CDR2 reads YNNKEL (reference sequence). V was shortened by 2 bases and J by 7 bases, with 15 bases between the two germline ends. CDR3 nucleotide sequence: TGTGCCAGCAGCCAACCCACCGGACAGTCGAATTCACCCCTCCACTTT. Residues: CASSQPTGQSNSPLHF. Variable domain in full (rest from reference TRBV3-1 and TRBJ1-6): DTAVSQTPKYLVTQMGNDKSIKCEQNLGHDTMYWYKQDSKKFLKIMFSYNNKELIINETVPNRFSPKSPDKAHLNLHINSLELGDSAVYFCASSQPTGQSNSPLHFGNGTRLTVT.

This clonotype was picked up a small number of times. V and J are TRBV4-3 and TRBJ2-1; possible D gene TRBD2, 6 bases. CDR1 is LGHNA, CDR2 YSLEER, per germline. This CDR3 has 13 amino acids. V gave up 2 bases and J gave up 13 bases, with 15 bases separating them. As DNA, the CDR3 is TGCGCCAGCAGCCAAAGACTAGGTACTATACAGTTCTTC. It translates to CASSQRLGTIQFF.

This clonotype was observed a few times. CDR3 residues: CASLADGAQYF. CDR3 bases: TGTGCCAGCCTAGCGGACGGAGCGCAGTATTTT. The chain recombines TRBV6-5 with TRBJ2-3; 7 bases agree with TRBD2. The germline V gene has CDR1 MNHEY and CDR2 SVGAGI. The CDR3 sequence is 11 residues long. The V gene end was trimmed by 8 bases and the J gene end by 10 bases; junction bases not matched to a gene: 6.

This clonotype was seen only a few times. V and J are TRBV6-2 or TRBV6-3 and TRBJ2-3, with TRBD1 identical over 7 bases. Germline CDR1 is MNHEY and CDR2 is SVGEGT. V lost 6 bases, J lost 0 bases, and 12 bases stayed unmatched. CDR3 length: 17 amino acids. The CDR3 DNA is TGTGCCAGCAGAAGGGGGCAAAGGAGCGACAGCACAGATACGCAGTATTTT. Its protein is CASRRGQRSDSTDTQYF.

The chain links TRBV7-2 to TRBJ2-3; D possibly corresponds to TRBD2 (5 bases). There are 15 residues in the CDR3. Trimming took 5 bases from V and 0 from J, leaving 12 bases between them. Germline CDR1 SGHTA, CDR2 FQGNSA. The CDR3 DNA reads TGTGCCAGCAGCAAACTAGTTACTAGCACAGATACGCAGTATTTT. This codes for CASSKLVTSTDTQYF.

This chain links TRBV29-1 with TRBJ1-2; D is unclear. The CDR3 is 12 amino acids. Germline V gene lookup returns CDR1 SQVTM and CDR2 ANQGSEA. Trimming cost V 8 bases and J 5 bases, with 15 bases left between them. The CDR3 is CSLLDGDYGYTF. DNA for the CDR3: TGCAGCTTATTGGACGGGGATTATGGCTACACCTTC.

V gene TRBV27 combines with J gene TRBJ2-3; D is perhaps TRBD2 (5 bases). The CDR3 consists of 20 residues. Trimming shortened V by 3 bases and J by 0 bases, and 25 bases separated the two germline ends. Per germline, CDR1 MNHEY and CDR2 SMNVEV (reference sequence). The CDR3 loop is CASSFRRPGSMQSSTDTQYF. The CDR3 region has the DNA TGTGCCAGCAGTTTCAGGAGGCCTGGGTCCATGCAATCTAGCACAGATACGCAGTATTTT.

The genes are TRBV18 and TRBJ2-3, with a tentative D call TRBD1 (6 bases). V shed 3 bases and J shed 0 bases, with 13 bases lying between them. This CDR3 has 16 amino acids. Germline V lookup: CDR1 KGHSH, CDR2 LQKENI. The CDR3 nucleotides read TGTGCCAGCTCACCGAAAGGACAGTATAGCACAGATACGCAGTATTTT. Encoded protein: CASSPKGQYSTDTQYF.

This clonotype has just a few counts. A much bigger clone sits one base away, suggesting this may be a read error. The J gene is TRBJ1-5, the V gene TRBV7-2; unclear D gene. CDR3 length equals 15 residues. Trimming stripped 5 bases from V and 0 bases from J, with 11 bases between. Germline V CDR1 and CDR2: SGHTA, FQGNSA. This CDR3 reads CASSHEEVSNQPQHF. The CDR3 DNA reads TGTGCCAGCAGCCACGAAGAAGTTAGCAATCAGCCCCAGCATTTT.

A note on this clonotype: A read error may be the cause here, since a much bigger clone is one base away. In DNA, the CDR3 is TGTGCCACCAGTGATCGACTCGACCCACACACAGATACGCAGTATTTT. Encoded protein: CATSDRLDPHTDTQYF. This chain joins TRBV24-1 and TRBJ2-3; D remains unclear. This CDR3 has 16 amino acids. Germline CDR1 and CDR2: KGHDR and SFDVKD. Trimming removed 3 bases at V and 2 bases at J, with 14 bases between.

The gene calls are TRBV28 and TRBJ2-4; D ambiguous. The J call may be faulty, since TRBJ2-5 better matches the DNA end. From germline, CDR1 is MDHEN and CDR2 SYDVKM. The CDR3 sequence is 13 residues long. DNA for the CDR3: TGTGCCAGCAGGCCCACGGTAGTGGAGACCCAGTACTTC. It codes for CASRPTVVETQYF.

This clonotype occurred a few times. V and J are TRBV7-2 and TRBJ2-7; 9 bases agree with TRBD1. CDR1 is SGHTA, CDR2 FQGNSA, per germline. The V and J ends lost 5 bases and 4 bases, in that order; junction bases with no gene match: 12. The length of the CDR3 is 16 residues. The CDR3 reads CASSEQTGQGLYEQYF. CDR3 coding DNA: TGTGCCAGCAGCGAACAAACGGGACAGGGACTTTACGAGCAGTACTTC.